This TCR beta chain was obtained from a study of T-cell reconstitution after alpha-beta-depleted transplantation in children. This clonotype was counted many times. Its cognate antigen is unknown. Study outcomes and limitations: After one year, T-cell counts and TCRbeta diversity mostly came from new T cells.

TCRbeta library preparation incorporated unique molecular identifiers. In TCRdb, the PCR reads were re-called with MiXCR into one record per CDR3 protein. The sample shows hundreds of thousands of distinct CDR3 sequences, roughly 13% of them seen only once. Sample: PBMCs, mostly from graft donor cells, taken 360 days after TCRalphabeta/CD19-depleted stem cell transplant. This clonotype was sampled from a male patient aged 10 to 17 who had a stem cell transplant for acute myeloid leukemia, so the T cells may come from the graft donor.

CDR3 nucleotides: TGTGCCAGCAGCCGGACAGGGATCTACGAGCAGTACTTC. Its translation: CASSRTGIYEQYF. The V gene is TRBV11-2, the J gene TRBJ2-7; 8 bases agree with TRBD1. Germline values: CDR1 SGHAT, CDR2 FQNNGV. The CDR3 is 13 residues long. Trimming cost V 5 bases and J 3 bases; bases outside gene matches: 3.